The next 8 T cell receptor beta chains were all read from a single sample in a study of CD8+ T cells in alopecia areata. RNA, once extracted, was reverse transcribed into cDNA for use as the sequencing template. Profiling relied on immunoSEQ multiplex PCR, and the TCRdb table lists in-frame clones only, not all of them. The sample has 200,000 or so clones; more than 45% are singletons. The sample was CD4+ T cells sorted from blood, taken at week 0. The receptors come from a human donor with alopecia areata.

V usage is TRBV25-1 and J usage is TRBJ1-1; the match to TRBD1 covers 7 bases. The CDR3 is made up of 17 amino acids. Looked up from germline, CDR1 is MGHDK and CDR2 is SYGVNS. V lost 3 bases to trimming and J lost 2 bases; unmatched junction nucleotides: 12. Here the CDR3 DNA reads TGTGCCAGCAGTGAGTCCGGGACAGCAACTGCAAACACTGAAGCTTTCTTT. Translation gives CASSESGTATANTEAFF.

V usage is TRBV29-1 and J usage is TRBJ2-7; TRBD1 might be the D (5 bases). The V gene's germline CDR1 is SQVTM and CDR2 ANQGSEA. V was cut by 6 bases and J by 2 bases, with 20 bases left in between. The CDR3 sequence is 15 residues long. This CDR3 is CSVHKLGPQTYEQYF. CDR3 bases: TGCAGCGTCCATAAATTGGGGCCACAAACCTACGAGCAGTACTTC.

There are a few counts of this clone. CDR3 sequence reads: CASRGGEDAEAFF. CDR3 nucleotides: TGTGCCAGCCGTGGAGGGGAAGACGCTGAAGCTTTCTTT. The chain has TRBV7-9 and TRBJ1-1, with TRBD1 as a possible D gene (5 bases). Per germline, CDR1 SEHNR and CDR2 FQNEAQ (reference sequence). CDR3 length: 13 residues. V lost 8 bases and J 6 bases, leaving 16 bases between the germline ends.

With respect to this clone: The sample has other DNA sequences that encode this CDR3 too. This rearrangement joins TRBV28 to TRBJ2-7, with 9 bases matching TRBD1. The germline gives CDR1 MDHEN, CDR2 SYDVKM. Trimming cost V 8 bases and J 2 bases; bases outside gene matches: 7. CDR3 length: 14 amino acids. The CDR3: CASRRGQGTYEQYF. CDR3 DNA sequence: TGTGCCAGCCGGCGCGGACAGGGGACCTACGAGCAGTACTTC.

The V and J genes are TRBV7-8 and TRBJ2-1; tentatively, D is TRBD1 (5 bases). The CDR3 sequence is 15 residues long. Germline V gene sequence: CDR1 SGHVS, CDR2 FQNEAQ. Trimming removed 1 base at V and 3 bases at J, with 10 bases between. The CDR3 DNA reads as TGTGCCAGCAGCTTAGTTTCAGGGTACTACAATGAGCAGTTCTTC. Amino acids: CASSLVSGYYNEQFF. Complete variable domain (other parts from reference TRBV7-8 and TRBJ2-1): GAGVSQSPRYKVAKRGQDVALRCDPISGHVSLFWYQQALGQGPEFLTYFQNEAQLDKSGLPSDRFFAERPEGSVSTLKIQRTQQEDSAVYLCASSLVSGYYNEQFFGPGTRLTVL.

A word on this clone: Within the sample, other DNA sequences also encode this same CDR3. The chain employs TRBV5-1 and TRBJ2-7; no reliable D call. Germline CDR1 SGHRS, CDR2 YFSETQ. The CDR3 has 11 residues. Deletions cut 4 bases from V and 3 bases from J, with 5 bases between. CDR3 coding DNA: TGCGCCAGCAGCGGAGACTACGAGCAGTACTTC. This gives the protein CASSGDYEQYF. Drawing the rest from reference TRBV5-1 and TRBJ2-7, the complete variable domain is KAGVTQTPRYLIKTRGQQVTLSCSPISGHRSVSWYQQTPGQGLQFLFEYFSETQRNKGNFPGRFSGRQFSNSRSEMNVSTLELGDSALYLCASSGDYEQYFGPGTRLTVT.

The gene calls are TRBV5-1 and TRBJ1-1; a possible D gene is TRBD1 (6 bases). This CDR3 is 14 amino acids long. CDR1 is SGHRS, CDR2 YFSETQ, per germline. Trimming removed 3 bases from V and 1 base from J, with 10 bases in between. The CDR3 coding sequence is TGCGCCAGCAGCTGGTCGGACAGGAACACTGAAGCTTTCTTT. This encodes CASSWSDRNTEAFF.

This clone has just a few counts. This chain uses TRBV6-5 with TRBJ2-7; 11 bases line up with TRBD2. The V and J ends lost 6 bases and 2 bases, in that order; junction bases with no gene match: 3. The CDR3 runs to 14 residues. CDR1 and CDR2 from the germline V gene are MNHEY and SVGAGI. CDR3 sequence (DNA): TGTGCCAGCAGGCCACTAGCGGGGGCCTACGAGCAGTACTTC. Amino acids: CASRPLAGAYEQYF.